This TCR beta chain was recovered during a study of T cell changes during pregnancy in multiple sclerosis. Profiling relied on immunoSEQ multiplex PCR, and the TCRdb table lists in-frame clones only, not all of them. This table has around 100,000 clones, roughly nine tenths appearing once. The CDR3 sequence is 15 residues long. The germline CDR1 and CDR2 sequences are MNHNS and SASEGT. The germline V and J ends were trimmed by 4 bases and 0 bases, with 9 bases remaining between them. The chain joins TRBV6-1 to TRBJ2-2, with D tentatively TRBD2 (5 bases). This TCR was sampled from a female donor with multiple sclerosis, enrolled in a pregnancy study. Sequencing was performed on peripheral blood, taken in the third trimester of pregnancy. CDR3 protein: CASSGGRANTGELFF. The CDR3 coding sequence is TGTGCCAGCAGTGGAGGGCGTGCGAACACCGGGGAGCTGTTTTTT.